This TCR beta chain comes out of a study of T cell clonotyping in hematopoietic cell transplantation. Details on this clone: Its antigen is unidentified.

The data were produced by immunoSEQ multiplex PCR, yet TCRdb's version contains in-frame clones alone and is incomplete. Here the sample spans more than 9,000 clones, around 93% being singletons. The study's findings and limits: CD4 and CD8 repertoire contributions could not be separated without sorting. Broader posttransplant TCR repertoire diversity was predicted by graft donor and pretransplant recipient Inverse Simpson Index values. At the given depth, recipient repertoires were over 95% de novo clonotypes. Recipient TCR diversity dropped after transplant; expanded clonotypes rose from day 30 to 180.

Sequenced sample: peripheral blood mononuclear cells. This clonotype was sampled from a woman in her forties or fifties in good health. Some clones in this sample may be carry-over from other donors' samples.

CDR3 protein: CASSPVRSTF. The CDR3 DNA reads TGTGCCAGCAGTCCCGTGAGAAGCACCTTC. The V and J genes are TRBV28 and TRBJ1-2; D is undetermined. The CDR3 has 10 residues. Between the trimmed V and J ends, which lost 5 bases and 13 bases, there was a span of 11 bases. Germline CDR1 MDHEN, CDR2 SYDVKM.